Detailed here is one T cell receptor (beta chain). Per the original methods: Estimates of nucleated cell counts were drawn from the amplification of reference gene primers. Sequenced by immunoSEQ multiplex PCR; TCRdb stores in-frame clones only, minus some. The V and J calls and clone size are taken from that table; D and trimming were inferred from the DNA. The sample lists 280,000 or so clones; approximately 83% were seen once. The CDR3 loop spans 16 amino acids. V gave up 0 bases and J gave up 0 bases, with 10 bases separating them. Germline assignment: CDR1 SGHRS and CDR2 YFSETQ. The data are from a study of blood T cell repertoires in COVID-19. As for the study in general: Italy, Spain and the United States were the sources of the convalescent and acute COVID-19 samples. Nucleic acid was either cDNA or gDNA, and it came from T cells, B-cell-depleted T cells, or PBMCs.

This TCR was sampled from a woman aged 45 to 65 who had recovered from COVID-19. Sample: peripheral blood. The chain recombines TRBV5-1 with TRBJ2-1; D gene unclear. The CDR3 coding sequence is TGCGCCAGCAGCTTGGAATCTTCCAGCTCCTACAATGAGCAGTTCTTC. This sequence encodes CASSLESSSSYNEQFF.